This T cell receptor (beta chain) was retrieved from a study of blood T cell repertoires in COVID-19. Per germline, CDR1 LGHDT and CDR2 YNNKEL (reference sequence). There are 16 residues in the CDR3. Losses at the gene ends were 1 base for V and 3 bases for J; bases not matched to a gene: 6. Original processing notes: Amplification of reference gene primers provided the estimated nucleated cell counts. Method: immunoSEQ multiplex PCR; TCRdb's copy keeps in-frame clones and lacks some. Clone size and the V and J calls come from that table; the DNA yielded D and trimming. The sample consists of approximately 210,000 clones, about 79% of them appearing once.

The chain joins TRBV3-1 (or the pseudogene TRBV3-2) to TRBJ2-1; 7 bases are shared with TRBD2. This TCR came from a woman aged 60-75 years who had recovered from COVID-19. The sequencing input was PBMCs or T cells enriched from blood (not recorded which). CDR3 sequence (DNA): TGTGCCAGCAGCCAAGCTTTGGGGGGGAACTACAATGAGCAGTTCTTC. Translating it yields CASSQALGGNYNEQFF.